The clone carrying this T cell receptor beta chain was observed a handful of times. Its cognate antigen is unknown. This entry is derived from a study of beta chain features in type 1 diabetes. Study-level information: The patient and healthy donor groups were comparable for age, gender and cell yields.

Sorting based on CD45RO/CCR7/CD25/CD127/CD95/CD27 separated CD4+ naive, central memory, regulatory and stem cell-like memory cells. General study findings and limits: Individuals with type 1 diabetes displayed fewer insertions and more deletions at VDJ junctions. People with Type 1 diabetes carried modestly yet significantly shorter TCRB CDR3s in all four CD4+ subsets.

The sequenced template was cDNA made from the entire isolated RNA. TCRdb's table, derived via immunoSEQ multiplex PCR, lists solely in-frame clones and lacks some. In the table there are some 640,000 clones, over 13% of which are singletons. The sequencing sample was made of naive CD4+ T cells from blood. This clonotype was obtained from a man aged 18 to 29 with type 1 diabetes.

CDR3 sequence: CASSAGGTGELFF. The CDR3 bases are TGTGCCAGCAGTGCGGGGGGGACCGGGGAGCTGTTTTTT. The chain carries TRBV2 and TRBJ2-2, with 8 bases fitting TRBD2. CDR3 length: 13 amino acids. Germline loops: CDR1 SNHLY, CDR2 FYNNEI. The J segment lost 5 bases and the V segment lost 4 bases, leaving 0 bases of the junction unmatched.